A single TCR beta chain is shown here with its context. Its antigen is not identified. CDR3 size: 15 residues. V lost 1 base and J lost 1; bases outside the gene matches: 1. Germline V gene sequence: CDR1 LGHNA, CDR2 YSLEER. The sample is drawn from a study of cytomegalovirus exposure and HLA in healthy donors. Study-level findings and limits: The TCR clusters that emerged in the first cohort tended, a later analysis found, to co-occur in the 120 or so validation repertoires. Rare TCR sequences predominated, though certain public TCRs were found in many donors.

The table came from immunoSEQ multiplex PCR; TCRdb's copy has only in-frame clones and leaves some out. The table has a few hundred thousand clones, around 90% seen once. The sequence was collected from a woman aged 18-29 years in good health and CMV-seronegative. Specimen: PBMCs. V and J are TRBV4-3 and TRBJ1-5; 7 bases agree with TRBD1. The CDR3 DNA is TGCGCCAGCAGCCAAGCGACAGGGAGCAATCAGCCCCAGCATTTT. This sequence encodes CASSQATGSNQPQHF.